The clone carrying this TCR beta chain was observed a handful of times. This record belongs to a study of glioma-infiltrating T cells. Using RNA template, CDR3s of TCR alpha and beta were amplified with iRepertoire arm-PCR. TCRdb used MiXCR to reprocess the multiplex PCR reads, holding one entry per CDR3 protein. This table has over 90,000 distinct CDR3 sequences, about 30% appearing once. Sequenced: glioma tissue, nonneoplastic brain tissue, or PBMCs (not recorded which). The sequence was obtained from a human donor with low-grade glioma or glioblastoma, undergoing nonglioma brain surgery, or in good health (not recorded which).

CDR3 coding DNA: TGTGCCTGGAGACTCCACCCGAACACTGAAGCTTTCTTT. Its translation is CAWRLHPNTEAFF. The chain is built from TRBV30 and TRBJ1-1; D remains ambiguous. V was clipped by 3 bases and J by 1 base, with 9 bases between them. The CDR3 consists of 13 residues. Germline V gene data show CDR1 as GTSNPN and CDR2 as SVGIG (reference sequence). Based on the CDR3 plus reference TRBV30 and TRBJ1-1, the full variable domain is SQTIHQWPATLVQPVGSPLSLECTVEGTSNPNLYWYRQAAGRGLQLLFYSVGIGQISSEVPQNLSASRPQDRQFILSSKKLLLSDSGFYLCAWRLHPNTEAFFGQGTRLTVV.